This T cell receptor beta chain is from a study of blood T cell repertoires in COVID-19. Trimming removed 1 base from V and 1 base from J, with 7 bases in between. Germline CDR1 SGHTA, CDR2 FQGNSA. CDR3 length equals 14 residues. Original handling: Amplifying reference gene primers gave estimates of nucleated cell counts. The assay was immunoSEQ multiplex PCR, and TCRdb's table has in-frame clones only and misses some. The V and J calls and clone size come from that table; D and trimming were worked out from the DNA. The sample carries more than 95,000 clones, roughly nine tenths recorded once. The J gene is TRBJ1-1, the V gene TRBV7-2; no definite D call. Sequencing input: peripheral blood. This clonotype originated in a human donor in a cohort sampled during active COVID-19. The CDR3 DNA sequence: TGTGCCAGCAGCTTAGGGCCGGGGAACACTGAAGCTTTCTTT. Encoded protein: CASSLGPGNTEAFF.